This T cell receptor beta chain is from a study of identifying expanded T cells in peripheral blood. Sequencing was performed with immunoSEQ multiplex PCR; in TCRdb, only in-frame clones are kept and a portion is missing. The sample records 50,000 to 70,000 clones, 70% to 90% being singletons. V lost 6 bases to trimming and J lost 4 bases; unmatched junction nucleotides: 6. The CDR3 totals 15 residues. The germline V gene encodes CDR1 PRHDT and CDR2 FYEKMQ (reference sequence). Sample: blood. The origin of this receptor is a person between 18 and 75 years old in good health. The chain is built from TRBV13 and TRBJ2-2; the match to TRBD1 covers 9 bases. CDR3 sequence (DNA): TGTGCCAGCAGGCGACAGGGGGGCCCCACCGGGGAGCTGTTTTTT. Amino acids: CASRRQGGPTGELFF.